This T cell receptor beta chain is from a study of CD8+ T cells in alopecia areata. Across the study: Tofacitinib ran 6 to 18 months, followed by 6 months off drug. Severity scores in treated patients reflected the percentage of scalp affected.

Extracted RNA was reverse transcribed into cDNA, the sequencing template. Sequencing was performed with immunoSEQ multiplex PCR; in TCRdb, only in-frame clones are kept and a portion is missing. This table holds tens of thousands of clones, 70% to 80% found once. Study-wide results and caveats: Mice showed TCR sharing more clearly than patients did, possibly owing to HLA. Many expanded lesional clones stayed in scalp and blood while on tofacitinib.

As regards this clone: Its matching antigen is unknown.

Per the germline V gene, CDR1 is LNHNV and CDR2 is YYDKDF (reference sequence). The junction had 7 bases not matched to a gene; V was cut back by 4 bases and J by 2 bases. There are 15 residues in the CDR3. Indicated treatment: oral pan-JAK inhibitor, 5-10 mg twice daily. This receptor was obtained from a human donor with alopecia areata. This chain joins TRBV15 and TRBJ2-5; TRBD1 matches at 7 bases. The sequenced sample was CD8+ T cells sorted from blood, obtained between weeks 43 and 45, from a patient treated with tofacitinib. This CDR3 is CATSTRDRKQETQYF. The CDR3 nucleotides read TGTGCCACCAGCACCCGGGACAGAAAGCAAGAGACCCAGTACTTC. The whole variable domain, filled in from reference TRBV15 and TRBJ2-5, reads DAMVIQNPRYQVTQFGKPVTLSCSQTLNHNVMYWYQQKSSQAPKLLFHYYDKDFNNEADTPDNFQSRRPNTSFCFLDIRSPGLGDTAMYLCATSTRDRKQETQYFGPGTRLLVL.